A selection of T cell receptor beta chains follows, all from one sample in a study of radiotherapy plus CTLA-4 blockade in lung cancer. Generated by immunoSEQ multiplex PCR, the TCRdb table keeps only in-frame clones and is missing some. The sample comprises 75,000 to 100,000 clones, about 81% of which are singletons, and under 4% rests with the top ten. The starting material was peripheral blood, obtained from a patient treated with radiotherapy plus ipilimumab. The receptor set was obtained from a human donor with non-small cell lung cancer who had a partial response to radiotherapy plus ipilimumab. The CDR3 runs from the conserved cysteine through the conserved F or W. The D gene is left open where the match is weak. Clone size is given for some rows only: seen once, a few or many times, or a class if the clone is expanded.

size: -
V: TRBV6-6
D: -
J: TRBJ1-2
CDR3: CASSYGGSNYGYTF
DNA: TGTGCCAGCAGTTACGGCGGATCTAACTATGGCTACACCTTC

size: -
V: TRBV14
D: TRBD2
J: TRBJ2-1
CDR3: CASSQVLTGGNEQFF
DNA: TGTGCCAGCAGCCAAGTTCTAACGGGGGGGAATGAGCAGTTCTTC

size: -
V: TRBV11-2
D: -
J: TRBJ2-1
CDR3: CASSLGRLPPNNEQFF
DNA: TGTGCCAGCAGCTTGGGGAGACTTCCCCCGAACAATGAGCAGTTCTTC

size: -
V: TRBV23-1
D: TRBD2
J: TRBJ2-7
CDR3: CASSQGVSGSSYEQYF
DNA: TGCGCCAGCAGTCAAGGGGTTAGCGGGAGCTCCTACGAGCAGTACTTC

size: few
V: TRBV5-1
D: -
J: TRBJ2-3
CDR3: CASSVRADTQYF
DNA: TGCGCCAGCAGCGTCAGGGCAGATACGCAGTATTTT

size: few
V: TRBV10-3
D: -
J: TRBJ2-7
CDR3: CAISGKDSSSYEQYF
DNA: TGTGCCATCAGTGGCAAGGACAGCAGCTCCTACGAGCAGTACTTC

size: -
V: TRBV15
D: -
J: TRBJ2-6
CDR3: CATSRGGLGANVLTF
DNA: TGTGCCACCAGCAGAGGGGGGCTCGGGGCCAACGTCCTGACTTTC

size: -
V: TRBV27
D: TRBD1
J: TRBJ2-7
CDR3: CASSRRDSSYEQYF
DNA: TGTGCCAGCAGCCGCCGGGACAGTTCCTACGAGCAGTACTTC

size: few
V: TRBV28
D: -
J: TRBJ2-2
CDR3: CASGSASASSGELFF
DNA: TGTGCCAGCGGGTCGGCTAGCGCGTCATCCGGGGAGCTGTTTTTT

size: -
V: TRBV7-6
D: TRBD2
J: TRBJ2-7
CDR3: CASSSPVTSGSHEQYF
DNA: TGTGCCAGCAGCTCCCCCGTGACTAGCGGGTCCCACGAGCAGTACTTC

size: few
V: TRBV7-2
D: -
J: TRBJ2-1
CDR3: CASSTERTYNEQFF
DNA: TGTGCCAGCAGCACGGAGCGTACCTACAATGAGCAGTTCTTC

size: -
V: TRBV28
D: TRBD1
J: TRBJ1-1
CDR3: CASKDLQGEAFF
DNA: TGTGCCAGCAAAGACCTACAGGGGGAAGCTTTCTTT

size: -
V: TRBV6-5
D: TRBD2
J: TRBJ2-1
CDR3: CASRERTSGSYEQFF
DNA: TGTGCCAGCAGGGAGAGGACTAGCGGGAGCTATGAGCAGTTCTTC

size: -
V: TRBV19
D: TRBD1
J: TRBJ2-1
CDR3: CASSILWGQGANEQFF
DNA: TGTGCCAGTAGTATACTTTGGGGACAGGGCGCCAATGAGCAGTTCTTC

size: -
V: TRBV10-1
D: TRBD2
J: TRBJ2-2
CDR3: CASSESHGLATTGELFF
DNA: TGCGCCAGCAGTGAGTCGCACGGACTAGCGACAACCGGGGAGCTGTTTTTT

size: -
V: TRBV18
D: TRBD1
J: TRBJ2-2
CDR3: CASSPRQGASGELFF
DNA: TGTGCCAGCTCTCCCAGACAGGGGGCTAGCGGGGAGCTGTTTTTT

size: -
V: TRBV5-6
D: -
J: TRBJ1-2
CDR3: CASSAGGGSYGYTF
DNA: TGTGCCAGCAGCGCGGGGGGGGGCAGCTATGGCTACACCTTC

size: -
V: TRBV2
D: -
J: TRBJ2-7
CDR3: CASSVVEEQYF
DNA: TGTGCCAGCAGTGTAGTGGAGGAGCAGTACTTC

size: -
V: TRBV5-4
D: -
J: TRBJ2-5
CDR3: CASSLAETQYF
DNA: TGTGCCAGCAGCTTGGCTGAGACCCAGTACTTC

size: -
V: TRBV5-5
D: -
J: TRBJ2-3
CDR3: CASSFILGTDTQYF
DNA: TGTGCCAGCAGCTTTATTCTCGGCACAGATACGCAGTATTTT

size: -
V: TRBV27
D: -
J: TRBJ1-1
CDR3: CASSLVEWAGEAFF
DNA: TGTGCCAGCAGTCTTGTCGAATGGGCGGGTGAAGCTTTCTTT

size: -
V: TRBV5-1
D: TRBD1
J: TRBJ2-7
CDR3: CASSLAGTGMTFSYEQYF
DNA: TGCGCCAGCAGCTTGGCCGGGACAGGGATGACTTTCTCCTACGAGCAGTACTTC

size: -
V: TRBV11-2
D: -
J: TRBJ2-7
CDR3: CASSRASGVTSYEQYF
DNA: TGTGCCAGCAGCCGCGCCTCGGGGGTGACTTCCTACGAGCAGTACTTC

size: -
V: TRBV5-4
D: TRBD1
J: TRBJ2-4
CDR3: CASSLTGGGNIQYF
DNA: TGTGCCAGCAGCTTAACAGGGGGCGGAAACATTCAGTACTTC

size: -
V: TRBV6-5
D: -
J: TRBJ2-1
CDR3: CASSVTGDNEQFF
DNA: TGTGCCAGCAGCGTAACGGGGGACAATGAGCAGTTCTTC

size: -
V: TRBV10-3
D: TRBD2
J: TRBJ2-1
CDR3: CAIREVAGGVDNEQFF
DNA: TGTGCCATTCGCGAGGTGGCGGGAGGGGTAGACAATGAGCAATTCTTC

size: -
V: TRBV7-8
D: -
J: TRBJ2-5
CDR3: CASSPRETQYF
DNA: TGTGCCAGCAGCCCCCGAGAGACCCAGTACTTC

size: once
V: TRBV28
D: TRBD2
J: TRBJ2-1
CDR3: CASSRAGVPYNEQFF
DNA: TGTGCCAGCAGTAGGGCGGGAGTACCGTACAATGAGCAGTTCTTC

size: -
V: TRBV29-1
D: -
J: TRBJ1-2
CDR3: CSVDREGLGQGYTF
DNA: TGCAGCGTTGACAGAGAAGGTTTGGGGCAGGGCTACACCTTC

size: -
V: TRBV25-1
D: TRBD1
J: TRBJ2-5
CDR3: CASSEFGTGNQETQYF
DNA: TGTGCCAGCAGTGAATTCGGGACAGGGAACCAAGAGACCCAGTACTTC

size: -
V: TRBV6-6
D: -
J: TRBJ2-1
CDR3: CASSYRRDSYNEQFF
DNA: TGTGCCAGCAGTTACCGGCGGGATTCCTACAATGAGCAGTTCTTC

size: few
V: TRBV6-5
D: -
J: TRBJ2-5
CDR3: CASSSAGAEETQYF
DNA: TGTGCCAGCAGCTCCGCTGGGGCTGAAGAGACCCAGTACTTC

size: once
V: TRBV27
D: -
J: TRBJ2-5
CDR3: CASSLGWAPETQYF
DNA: TGTGCCAGCAGTTTAGGTTGGGCTCCGGAGACCCAGTACTTC

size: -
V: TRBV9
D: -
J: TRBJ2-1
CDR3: CASSVVDSSYNEQFF
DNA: TGTGCCAGCAGCGTAGTTGATAGCTCCTACAATGAGCAGTTCTTC

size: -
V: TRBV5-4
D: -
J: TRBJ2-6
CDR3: CASSPDSSGANVLTF
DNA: TGTGCCAGCAGCCCGGACAGCTCTGGGGCCAACGTCCTGACTTTC

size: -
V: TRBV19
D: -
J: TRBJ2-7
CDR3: CASSVRASGSEQYF
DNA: TGTGCCAGTAGTGTACGGGCTTCGGGGTCCGAGCAGTACTTC

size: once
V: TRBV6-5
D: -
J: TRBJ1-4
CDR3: CASSYRAGLELFF
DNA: TGTGCCAGCAGTTACCGGGCAGGGCTGGAACTGTTTTTT

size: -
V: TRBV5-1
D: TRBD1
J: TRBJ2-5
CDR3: CASSKGQGGETQYF
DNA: TGCGCCAGCAGCAAGGGACAGGGGGGTGAGACCCAGTACTTC

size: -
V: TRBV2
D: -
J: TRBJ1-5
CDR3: CASSQDYNQPQHF
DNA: TGTGCCAGCTCCCAGGATTACAATCAGCCCCAGCATTTT

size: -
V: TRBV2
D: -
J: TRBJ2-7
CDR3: CASSEVRGEQYF
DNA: TGTGCCAGCAGTGAAGTAAGGGGCGAGCAGTACTTC

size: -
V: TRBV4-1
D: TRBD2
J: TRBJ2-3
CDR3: CASSQGTSGGTDTQYF
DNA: TGTGCCAGCAGCCAAGGGACTAGCGGAGGCACAGATACGCAGTATTTT

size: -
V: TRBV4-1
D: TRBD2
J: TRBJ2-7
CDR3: CASSGRTSGNSYEQYF
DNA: TGCGCCAGCAGCGGTCGGACTAGCGGGAACTCCTACGAGCAGTACTTC

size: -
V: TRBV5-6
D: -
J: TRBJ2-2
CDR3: CASSQGSTGELFF
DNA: TGTGCCAGCAGTCAAGGGAGCACCGGGGAGCTGTTTTTT

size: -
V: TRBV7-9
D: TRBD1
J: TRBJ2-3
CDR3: CASGETGTGGLNTQYF
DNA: TGTGCCAGCGGGGAGACCGGGACAGGGGGCCTGAATACGCAGTATTTT

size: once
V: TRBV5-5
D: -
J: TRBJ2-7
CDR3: CASSIRPAGKDEQYF
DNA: TGTGCCAGCAGCATCCGTCCCGCGGGGAAGGACGAGCAGTACTTC

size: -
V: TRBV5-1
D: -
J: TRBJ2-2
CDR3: CASSSSVGRAGELFF
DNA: TGCGCCAGCAGCTCCTCGGTGGGGCGAGCCGGGGAGCTGTTTTTT

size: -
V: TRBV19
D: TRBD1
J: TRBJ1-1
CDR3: CASTRQGLPNTEAFF
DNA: TGTGCCAGTACTCGACAGGGGTTACCGAACACTGAAGCTTTCTTT

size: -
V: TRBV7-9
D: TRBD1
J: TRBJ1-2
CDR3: CASSQGQVPRRGYTF
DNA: TGTGCCAGCAGCCAAGGACAGGTGCCGAGACGAGGCTACACCTTC

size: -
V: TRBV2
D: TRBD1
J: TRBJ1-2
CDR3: CASTQGTVYGYTF
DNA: TGTGCCAGCACCCAGGGGACAGTCTATGGCTACACCTTC

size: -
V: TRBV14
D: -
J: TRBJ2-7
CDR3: CASSLLNSGLQYF
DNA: TGTGCCAGCAGCCTCCTGAATAGCGGTTTGCAGTACTTC

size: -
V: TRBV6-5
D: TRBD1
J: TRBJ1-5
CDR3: CASSPDRGQPQHF
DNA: TGTGCCAGCAGTCCGGACAGGGGTCAGCCCCAGCATTTT

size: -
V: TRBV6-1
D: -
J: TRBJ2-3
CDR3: CASSEFWGGSTDTQYF
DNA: TGTGCCAGCAGTGAGTTCTGGGGAGGTAGCACAGATACGCAGTATTTT